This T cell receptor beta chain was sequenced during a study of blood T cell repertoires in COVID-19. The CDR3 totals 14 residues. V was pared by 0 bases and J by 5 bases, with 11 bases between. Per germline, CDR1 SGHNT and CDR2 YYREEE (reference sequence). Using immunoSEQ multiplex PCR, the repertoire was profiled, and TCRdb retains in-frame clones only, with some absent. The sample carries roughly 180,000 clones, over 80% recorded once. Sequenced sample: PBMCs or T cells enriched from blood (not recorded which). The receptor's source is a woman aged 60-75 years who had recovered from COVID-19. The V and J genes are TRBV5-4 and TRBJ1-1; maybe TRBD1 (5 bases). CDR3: CASSLEMGTTEAFF. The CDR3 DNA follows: TGTGCCAGCAGCTTGGAAATGGGGACTACTGAAGCTTTCTTT.